These T cell receptor beta chains were read from a single sample in a study of blood T cell repertoires in COVID-19. Measured with immunoSEQ multiplex PCR; TCRdb has only the in-frame clones, and not every one. The table lists about 15,000 clones, 75% to 90% of them singletons. Sequenced: peripheral blood. Receptor source: an older man in a cohort sampled during active COVID-19. CDR3s include the opening cysteine and the closing phenylalanine or tryptophan. The D gene is left open where the match is weak. The size entry is marked missing in some rows and otherwise reads once, few, many or a size class.

v_gene	j_gene	abundance	d_gene	CDR3aa	CDR3nt
TRBV15	TRBJ2-3	.	TRBD2	CATSRDMASGGTDTQYF	TGTGCCACCAGCAGAGATATGGCTAGCGGGGGCACAGATACGCAGTATTTT
TRBV5-1	TRBJ2-5	.	TRBD2	CASNRDSGRVSETQYF	TGCGCCAGCAACCGTGATAGCGGGAGGGTTTCAGAGACCCAGTACTTC
TRBV11-3	TRBJ2-5	.	TRBD2	CASSSTGGRQETQYF	TGTGCCAGCAGCTCAACGGGCGGGAGGCAGGAGACCCAGTACTTC
TRBV18	TRBJ2-3	once	TRBD2	CASSPFKRELGTDTQYF	TGTGCCAGCTCACCATTTAAGCGGGAGTTGGGCACAGATACGCAGTATTTT
TRBV3-1/TRBV3-2	TRBJ2-3	.	.	CASSQDLAGESDTQYF	TGTGCCAGCAGCCAAGATCTGGCAGGGGAATCCGATACGCAGTATTTT
TRBV28	TRBJ1-1	.	.	CASRKYTGLEGAFF	TGTGCCAGCAGAAAATATACAGGGTTAGAGGGAGCTTTCTTT
TRBV4-1	TRBJ1-1	large	.	CASSQGGGSGTEAFF	TGCGCCAGCAGCCAAGGCGGGGGGTCGGGGACTGAAGCTTTCTTT
TRBV29-1	TRBJ1-1	.	.	CSVGASPNTEAFF	TGCAGCGTTGGGGCCAGCCCGAACACTGAAGCTTTCTTT
TRBV27	TRBJ1-5	.	.	CASSAQGPPQPQHF	TGTGCCAGCAGTGCACAGGGCCCCCCCCAGCCCCAGCATTTT
TRBV5-6	TRBJ2-3	.	TRBD1	CASSWDGQGASDTQYF	TGTGCCAGCAGCTGGGACGGCCAGGGGGCTTCAGATACGCAGTATTTT
TRBV3-1/TRBV3-2	TRBJ1-4	.	TRBD1	CASSPSDRDNEKLFF	TGTGCCAGCAGCCCAAGCGACAGGGATAATGAAAAACTGTTTTTT
TRBV18	TRBJ2-7	.	TRBD2	CASSPPSSGSFEQYF	TGTGCCAGCTCACCCCCGAGTAGCGGGAGTTTCGAGCAGTACTTC
TRBV11-3	TRBJ2-3	.	TRBD2	CASSSKQGLAGGADTQYF	TGTGCCAGCAGCTCAAAACAGGGACTAGCGGGAGGTGCAGATACGCAGTATTTT
TRBV7-2	TRBJ2-1	.	.	CASSLSPSGSAYNEQFF	TGTGCCAGCAGCTTATCCCCAAGTGGGAGTGCCTACAATGAGCAGTTCTTC
TRBV4-1	TRBJ1-4	.	TRBD1	CASSQPPLRGRGEKLFF	TGCGCCAGCAGCCAACCACCCCTCAGGGGGCGAGGTGAAAAACTGTTTTTT
TRBV6-1	TRBJ1-3	.	TRBD1	CASSETFPGTAGNTIYF	TGTGCCAGCAGTGAAACCTTTCCCGGGACAGCTGGAAACACCATATATTTT
TRBV6-2/TRBV6-3	TRBJ2-5	.	.	CASSYSDRNQETQYF	TGTGCCAGCAGTTACTCCGACAGGAACCAAGAGACCCAGTACTTC
TRBV4-3	TRBJ1-6	.	.	CASSQARNSPLHF	TGCGCCAGCAGCCAAGCACGGAATTCACCCCTCCACTTT
TRBV5-4	TRBJ1-2	.	.	CASSLGYRANYGYTF	TGTGCCAGCAGCTTGGGCTACAGGGCTAACTATGGCTACACCTTC
TRBV25-1	TRBJ2-7	.	TRBD1	CASSEWTGGSYEQYF	TGTGCCAGCAGTGAGTGGACAGGGGGTTCCTACGAGCAGTACTTC
TRBV19	TRBJ2-1	.	TRBD2	CASGTSGRGEQFF	TGTGCCAGCGGGACTAGCGGGAGGGGTGAGCAGTTCTTC
TRBV19	TRBJ2-1	.	.	CASRLDSRLGNEQFF	TGTGCCAGTAGGCTGGACAGCCGCCTAGGCAATGAGCAGTTCTTC
TRBV14	TRBJ2-7	.	.	CASSQGIQGPISYEQYF	TGTGCCAGCAGCCAAGGTATACAGGGCCCGATCTCCTACGAGCAGTACTTC
TRBV12-3/TRBV12-4	TRBJ2-3	.	.	CASSLHFTDTQYF	TGTGCCAGCAGTTTACACTTCACAGATACGCAGTATTTT
TRBV28	TRBJ2-5	.	TRBD2	CASSYLAGGETQYF	TGTGCCAGCAGTTACTTAGCGGGAGGAGAGACCCAGTACTTC
TRBV27	TRBJ2-1	few	TRBD2	CASTFYGTREANEQFF	TGTGCCAGCACCTTTTATGGGACTAGAGAAGCGAATGAGCAGTTCTTC
TRBV4-3	TRBJ2-7	.	.	CASSQEATDYEQYF	TGCGCCAGCAGCCAAGAAGCCACAGACTACGAGCAGTACTTC
TRBV6-5	TRBJ2-1	.	.	CASSYHREGNEQFF	TGTGCCAGCAGTTACCATCGCGAGGGCAATGAGCAGTTCTTC